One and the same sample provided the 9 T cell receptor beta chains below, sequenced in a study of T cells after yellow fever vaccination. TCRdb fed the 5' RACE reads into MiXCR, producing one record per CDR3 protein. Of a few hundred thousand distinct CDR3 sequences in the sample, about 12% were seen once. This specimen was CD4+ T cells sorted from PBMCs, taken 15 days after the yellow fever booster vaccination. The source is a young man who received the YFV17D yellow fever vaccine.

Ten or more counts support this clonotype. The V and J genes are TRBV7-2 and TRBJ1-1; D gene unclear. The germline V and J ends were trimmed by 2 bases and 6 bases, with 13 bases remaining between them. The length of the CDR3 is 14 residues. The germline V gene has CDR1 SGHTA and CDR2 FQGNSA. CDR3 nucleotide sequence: TGTGCCAGCAGCTTATATTGGTCAGACGCTGAAGCTTTCTTT. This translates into CASSLYWSDAEAFF.

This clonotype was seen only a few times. The CDR3 loop is CSASRDRAGEQYV. CDR3 DNA: TGCAGTGCTTCCCGGGACAGGGCCGGGGAGCAGTACGTC. This rearrangement joins TRBV20-1 to TRBJ2-7, with 9 bases identical to TRBD1. The CDR3 consists of 13 residues. Looked up from germline, CDR1 is DFQATT and CDR2 is SNEGSKA (reference sequence). With V trimmed by 5 bases and J by 7 bases, 9 bases remained unmatched.

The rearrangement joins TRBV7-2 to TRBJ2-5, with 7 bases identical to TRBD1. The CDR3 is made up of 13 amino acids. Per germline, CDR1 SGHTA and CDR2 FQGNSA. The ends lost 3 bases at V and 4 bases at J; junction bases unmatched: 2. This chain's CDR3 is CASSFYRGETQYF. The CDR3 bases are TGTGCCAGCAGCTTCTACAGGGGAGAGACCCAGTACTTC.

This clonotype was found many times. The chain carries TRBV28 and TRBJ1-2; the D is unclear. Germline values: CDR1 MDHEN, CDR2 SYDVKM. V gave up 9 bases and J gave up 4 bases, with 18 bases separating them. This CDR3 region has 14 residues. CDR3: CASEPQAIPYGYTF. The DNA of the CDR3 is TGTGCCAGTGAGCCCCAGGCCATTCCCTATGGCTACACCTTC.

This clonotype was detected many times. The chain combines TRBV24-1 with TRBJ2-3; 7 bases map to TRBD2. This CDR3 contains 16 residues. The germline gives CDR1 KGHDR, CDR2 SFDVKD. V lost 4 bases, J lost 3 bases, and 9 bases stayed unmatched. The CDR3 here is CATSDLQRGKTDTQYF. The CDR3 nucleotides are TGTGCCACCAGTGACCTTCAGCGGGGAAAGACAGATACGCAGTATTTT.

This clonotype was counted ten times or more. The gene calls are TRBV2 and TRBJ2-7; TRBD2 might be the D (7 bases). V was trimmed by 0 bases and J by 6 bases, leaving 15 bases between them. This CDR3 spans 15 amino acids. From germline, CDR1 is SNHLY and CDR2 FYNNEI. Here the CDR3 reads CASSEAPGGWGEQYF. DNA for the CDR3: TGTGCCAGCAGTGAAGCGCCGGGGGGCTGGGGCGAGCAGTACTTC. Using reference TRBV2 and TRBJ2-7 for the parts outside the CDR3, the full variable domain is EPEVTQTPSHQVTQMGQEVILRCVPISNHLYFYWYRQILGQKVEFLVSFYNNEISEKSEIFDDQFSVERPDGSNFTLKIRSTKLEDSAMYFCASSEAPGGWGEQYFGPGTRLTVT.

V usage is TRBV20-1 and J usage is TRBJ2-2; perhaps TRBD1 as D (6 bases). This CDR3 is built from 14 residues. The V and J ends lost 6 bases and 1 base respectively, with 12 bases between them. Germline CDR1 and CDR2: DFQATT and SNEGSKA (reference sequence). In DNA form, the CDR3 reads TGCAGTGCGAGGGGGACGGGGAACACCGGGGAGCTGTTTTTT. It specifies CSARGTGNTGELFF.

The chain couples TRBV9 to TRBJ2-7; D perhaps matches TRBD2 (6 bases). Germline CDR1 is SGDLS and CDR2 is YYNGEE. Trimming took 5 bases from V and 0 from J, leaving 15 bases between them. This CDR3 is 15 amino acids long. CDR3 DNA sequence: TGTGCCAGCAGTTTCGGGGGAACCCCCTCCTACGAGCAGTACTTC. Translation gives CASSFGGTPSYEQYF.

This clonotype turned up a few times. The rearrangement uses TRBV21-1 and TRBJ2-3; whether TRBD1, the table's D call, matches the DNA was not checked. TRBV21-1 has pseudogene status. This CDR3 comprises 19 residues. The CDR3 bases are TGTGCCAGCAGCACACCCGTCAGGGACATCCGACCTAGCACAGATACGCAGTATTTT. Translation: CASSTPVRDIRPSTDTQYF.